The 32 T cell receptor beta chains below come from one sample, sequenced in a study of early T cells in non-severe SARS-CoV-2 infection. TCRdb re-called the 5' RACE reads through MiXCR, storing one row per CDR3 protein. The table includes tens of thousands of distinct CDR3 sequences, more than 4.5% detected once. Sequenced here: whole blood, sampled at baseline. The receptors were gathered from an adult who was a healthcare worker with PCR-confirmed SARS-CoV-2 infection or an uninfected control (not recorded which).

There are a few counts of this clonotype. The chain uses TRBV4-2 and TRBJ1-2; tentative D call: TRBD1 (5 bases). V shed 0 bases and J shed 8 bases, with 16 bases lying between them. The CDR3 runs 15 residues. Germline-derived CDR1 and CDR2 are LGHNA and YNFKEQ. CDR3 DNA sequence: TGTGCCAGCAGCCAAGAGACAGATAACGGCTGGGGCTACACCTTC. This encodes CASSQETDNGWGYTF.

The table lists this clonotype with many counts. The chain joins TRBV5-4 to TRBJ2-5; D not certain. V lost 2 bases and J lost 4, with 15 bases in between. The CDR3 is 15 amino acids. The germline V gene encodes CDR1 SGHNT and CDR2 YYREEE (reference sequence). CDR3 region: CASSLISGWGETQYF. CDR3 DNA: TGTGCCAGCAGCTTAATCAGTGGGTGGGGAGAGACCCAGTACTTC.

This clonotype was seen ten or more times. The J gene is TRBJ2-1, the V gene TRBV20-1, with 10 bases identical to TRBD2. V lost 6 bases and J lost 7; bases outside the gene matches: 6. The CDR3 extends over 13 amino acids. The germline V gene has CDR1 DFQATT and CDR2 SNEGSKA (reference sequence). This CDR3 reads CSASWGLANEQFF. The DNA for the CDR3 is TGCAGTGCGAGCTGGGGACTAGCGAATGAGCAGTTCTTC.

This clonotype was picked up many times. The chain joins TRBV6-2 or TRBV6-3 to TRBJ2-1; the D gene is possibly TRBD1 (5 bases). Trimming took off 8 bases at V and 2 bases at J, with 16 bases between the two ends. This CDR3 spans 15 amino acids. CDR1 MNHEY and CDR2 SVGEGT come from the germline V gene. DNA of the CDR3: TGTGCCAGCCGGATGGGGCGTACCCCCTACAATGAGCAGTTCTTC. It specifies CASRMGRTPYNEQFF.

This clonotype occurred a few times. The gene calls are TRBV3-1 and TRBJ1-1; TRBD1 matches 7 bases. The CDR3 spans 19 residues. The V gene end was trimmed by 3 bases and the J gene end by 3 bases; junction bases not matched to a gene: 19. Germline V gene data show CDR1 as LGHDT and CDR2 as YNNKEL (reference sequence). CDR3 in DNA: TGTGCCAGCAGCCACAAGTTGGGGGACAGACCGGCGGGAGACACTGAAGCTTTCTTT. Encoded protein: CASSHKLGDRPAGDTEAFF.

This clonotype has at least ten counts. The rearrangement links TRBV4-1 to TRBJ2-7; no definite D call. The CDR3 has 12 amino acids. Germline CDR1 reads MGHRA; CDR2 reads YSYEKL. Between the trimmed V and J ends, which lost 0 bases and 6 bases, there was a span of 6 bases. The CDR3 loop reads CASSQDSPEQYF. CDR3 DNA sequence: TGCGCCAGCAGCCAAGATTCACCCGAGCAGTACTTC.

This clonotype was seen repeatedly, ten times or more. The chain carries TRBV5-1 and TRBJ2-5; TRBD2 agrees at 10 bases. The J segment lost 6 bases and the V segment lost 4 bases, leaving 15 bases of the junction unmatched. The CDR3 extends over 17 amino acids. Germline values: CDR1 SGHRS, CDR2 YFSETQ. The DNA for the CDR3 is TGCGCCAGCAGCCCCGGGACCCTAGCGGGAGAGGTGAAGACCCAGTACTTC. Amino acids: CASSPGTLAGEVKTQYF.

Many counts were recorded for this clonotype. This chain connects TRBV3-1 to TRBJ2-5; TRBD1 agrees at 10 bases. The CDR3 runs to 14 residues. The V and J ends lost 4 bases and 4 bases, in that order; junction bases with no gene match: 3. Looked up from germline, CDR1 is LGHDT and CDR2 is YNNKEL (reference sequence). DNA for the CDR3: TGTGCCAGCAGCCCCGACAGGGGGCGAGAGACCCAGTACTTC. This codes for CASSPDRGRETQYF.

This clonotype was counted at least ten times. The rearrangement joins TRBV4-1 to TRBJ2-2; D uncertain. Trimming removed 1 base at V and 0 bases at J, with 9 bases between. The CDR3 covers 16 residues. CDR1 and CDR2 (germline): MGHRA, YSYEKL. Written as DNA, the CDR3 is TGCGCCAGCAGCCAAGTAGGCGGAGCGAACACCGGGGAGCTGTTTTTT. The encoded protein is CASSQVGGANTGELFF.

This clonotype has at least ten counts. The V call is TRBV10-3, the J call TRBJ2-3; no clear D gene. V was trimmed by 0 bases and J by 6 bases, leaving 13 bases between them. Germline CDR1 reads ENHRY; CDR2 reads SYGVKD. CDR3 length: 15 residues. CDR3 loop: CAISESVTLSDTQYF. As DNA, the CDR3 is TGTGCCATCAGTGAGTCAGTAACATTGAGCGATACGCAGTATTTT.

This clonotype was observed at least ten times. The V call is TRBV12-3 or TRBV12-4, the J call TRBJ2-5, with 7 bases fitting TRBD2. After removal of 5 bases from V and 1 base from J, the junction contained 7 bases not matched to a gene. The CDR3 runs to 15 residues. Here the CDR3 reads CASSPLLAGQETQYF. In nucleotides, the CDR3 is TGTGCCAGCAGTCCATTATTAGCGGGCCAAGAGACCCAGTACTTC.

In its sample, this clonotype was seen many times. The chain recombines TRBV20-1 with TRBJ2-3; 7 positions agree with TRBD2. Trimming cost V 7 bases and J 0 bases; bases outside gene matches: 19. The CDR3 contains 18 residues. Germline V CDR1 and CDR2: DFQATT, SNEGSKA (reference sequence). The CDR3 is CSVRAGFGLADSTDTQYF. CDR3 DNA sequence: TGCAGTGTACGCGCGGGGTTTGGGCTAGCGGATAGCACAGATACGCAGTATTTT.

This clonotype has more than one count but fewer than ten. The J gene is TRBJ2-3, the V gene TRBV12-3 or TRBV12-4; TRBD2 might be the D (5 bases). The CDR3 is 14 residues long. Trimming cost V 0 bases and J 6 bases, with 10 bases left between them. CDR3 sequence: CASSLAQASDTQYF. Here the CDR3 DNA reads TGTGCCAGCAGTTTAGCGCAGGCTAGCGATACGCAGTATTTT.

The chain joins TRBV27 to TRBJ2-7; D is ambiguous. With 3 bases removed from V and 0 bases from J, the gap between germline ends came to 6 bases. The CDR3 consists of 13 residues. CDR1 is MNHEY, CDR2 SMNVEV, per germline (reference sequence). DNA for the CDR3: TGTGCCAGCAGTTTTTCGGGCTCCTACGAGCAGTACTTC. It yields the protein CASSFSGSYEQYF.

This clonotype was detected only a few times. This chain joins TRBV25-1 and TRBJ2-5; 8 bases map to TRBD1. The CDR3 is 16 residues long. Per the germline V gene, CDR1 is MGHDK and CDR2 is SYGVNS. J lost 2 bases, V lost 3 bases, and 8 bases had no gene match. The CDR3: CASSDTGRGHQETQYF. DNA for the CDR3: TGTGCCAGCAGTGACACGGGCAGGGGGCATCAAGAGACCCAGTACTTC. The full variable domain, in which reference TRBV25-1 and TRBJ2-5 provide the parts outside the CDR3, is EADIYQTPRYLVIGTGKKITLECSQTMGHDKMYWYQQDPGMELHLIHYSYGVNSTEKGDLSSESTVSRIRTEHFPLTLESARPSHTSQYLCASSDTGRGHQETQYFGPGTRLLVL.

This clonotype came up many times. The J gene is TRBJ2-1, the V gene TRBV6-5, with TRBD1 matching over 11 bases. Trimming took 6 bases from V and 6 from J; bases not matched to a gene: 4. The length of the CDR3 is 14 residues. Germline V gene data show CDR1 as MNHEY and CDR2 as SVGAGI. The chain's CDR3 is CASSPGTGGNEQFF. Written as DNA, the CDR3 is TGTGCCAGCAGCCCCGGGACAGGGGGCAATGAGCAGTTCTTC.

This clonotype was recorded a few times. The chain joins TRBV21-1 to TRBJ2-2; no DNA check was done on the table's D call, TRBD1. TRBV21-1 is a pseudogene. This CDR3 has 18 amino acids. In DNA form, the CDR3 reads TGTGCCAGCAGCTTGACGAGGAACCGGGACAGGGAGTCCGGGGAGCTGTTTTTT. The encoded protein is CASSLTRNRDRESGELFF.

In its sample, this clonotype was seen many times. The rearrangement uses TRBV4-1 and TRBJ2-7; D is ambiguous. The CDR3 has 12 residues. CDR1 is MGHRA and CDR2 is YSYEKL in the germline V gene. V lost 4 bases and J lost 5, with 9 bases in between. As DNA, the CDR3 is TGCGCCAGCAGCCCCCCCCGGCACGAGCAGTACTTC. Its protein product is CASSPPRHEQYF.

V and J are TRBV10-2 and TRBJ2-1; TRBD2 might be the D (5 bases). V shed 2 bases and J shed 8 bases, with 10 bases lying between them. Germline V gene sequence: CDR1 WSHSY, CDR2 SAAADI. The CDR3 is made up of 13 amino acids. This CDR3 is CASSEEAGHEQFF. CDR3 sequence (DNA): TGCGCCAGCAGTGAGGAGGCGGGCCATGAGCAGTTCTTC.

This clonotype has ten or more counts. CDR3 residues: CASTSTGEFGELFF. CDR3 DNA: TGTGCCAGCACCTCGACAGGAGAGTTCGGGGAGCTGTTTTTT. The V call is TRBV12-3 or TRBV12-4, the J call TRBJ2-2; TRBD1 is a possible D gene (6 bases). Between the trimmed V and J ends, which lost 7 bases and 7 bases, there was a span of 16 bases. This CDR3 is 14 amino acids long.

Note on this clonotype: This may be a read error: a much more frequent sequence differs by one nucleotide. This chain links TRBV3-1 with TRBJ2-6; the match to TRBD2 covers 11 bases. The CDR3 length is 17 residues. CDR1 LGHDT and CDR2 YNNKEL come from the germline V gene (reference sequence). The chain's CDR3 is CASSHLAGGSGANVPTF. CDR3 DNA sequence: TGTGCCAGCAGCCATCTAGCGGGGGGCTCTGGGGCCAACGTCCCGACTTTC.

In its sample, this clonotype was seen many times. The V call is TRBV7-2, the J call TRBJ2-7; 9 nucleotides match TRBD1. Germline loops: CDR1 SGHTA, CDR2 FQGNSA. Losses at the gene ends were 6 bases for V and 3 bases for J; bases not matched to a gene: 3. The CDR3 covers 13 residues. CDR3 sequence (DNA): TGTGCCAGCAGGACGGACAGGGGCTACGAGCAGTACTTC. Translation gives CASRTDRGYEQYF.

This clonotype was seen a handful of times. This rearrangement joins TRBV20-1 to TRBJ2-7; tentative D call: TRBD1 (5 bases). This CDR3 has 14 amino acids. V was clipped by 4 bases and J by 2 bases, with 15 bases between them. Germline V gene sequence: CDR1 DFQATT, CDR2 SNEGSKA (reference sequence). CDR3 coding DNA: TGCAGTGCTACTCTGACAGAGGCTCCCTACGAGCAGTACTTC. Translated, it gives CSATLTEAPYEQYF.

This clonotype was observed at least ten times. V gene TRBV6-5 combines with J gene TRBJ2-7; weak D call: TRBD2 (5 bases). Trimming removed 0 bases from V and 6 bases from J, with 15 bases in between. Germline V gene data show CDR1 as MNHEY and CDR2 as SVGAGI. This CDR3 region has 15 residues. This CDR3 is CASSYSKARGSEQYF. CDR3 sequence (DNA): TGTGCCAGCAGTTACTCGAAGGCCCGGGGATCCGAGCAGTACTTC.

At least ten counts were recorded for this clonotype. J is TRBJ1-2 and V is TRBV28; D uncertain. Germline CDR1 reads MDHEN; CDR2 reads SYDVKM. V was shortened by 6 bases and J by 4 bases, with 12 bases between the two germline ends. The CDR3 runs to 13 residues. The CDR3 region has the DNA TGTGCCAGCAGCCCAATCGATATCTATGGCTACACCTTC. Its protein is CASSPIDIYGYTF.

This clonotype was observed at least ten times. The V and J genes are TRBV6-1 and TRBJ1-1; D gene ambiguous. The germline CDR1 and CDR2 sequences are MNHNS and SASEGT. CDR3 length equals 13 residues. Trimming shortened V by 5 bases and J by 1 base, and 8 bases separated the two germline ends. The CDR3 reads CASSQKENTEAFF. The CDR3 DNA follows: TGTGCCAGCAGTCAGAAGGAGAACACTGAAGCTTTCTTT.

This clonotype was observed many times. This sequence joins TRBV10-1 and TRBJ1-1; D ambiguous. The germline V gene has CDR1 WNHNN and CDR2 SYGVQD (reference sequence). The CDR3 sequence is 17 residues long. Trimming stripped 4 bases from V and 0 bases from J, with 18 bases between. The CDR3 reads CASSGRAAIPMNTEAFF. The CDR3 coding sequence is TGCGCCAGCAGTGGGAGGGCCGCTATACCAATGAACACTGAAGCTTTCTTT.

V usage is TRBV6-5 and J usage is TRBJ2-1, with D perhaps matching TRBD1 or TRBD2 (6 bases each). The CDR3 runs 15 residues. Looked up from germline, CDR1 is MNHEY and CDR2 is SVGAGI. V lost 2 bases and J lost 6, with 14 bases in between. CDR3 protein: CASSYAGSGANEQFF. As DNA, the CDR3 is TGTGCCAGCAGTTACGCGGGATCGGGGGCCAATGAGCAGTTCTTC.

The chain employs TRBV6-6 and TRBJ2-7; D could derive from TRBD1 or TRBD2 (6 bases each). V was pared by 2 bases and J by 5 bases, with 16 bases between. This CDR3 region has 15 residues. Germline CDR1 and CDR2: MNHNY and SVGAGI (reference sequence). CDR3 in DNA: TGTGCCAGCAGTTACCCAGCGGGCCGGGACAACGAGCAGTACTTC. Translating gives CASSYPAGRDNEQYF.

This clonotype was found many times. CDR3: CAISEGGPETQYF. The CDR3 bases are TGTGCCATCAGTGAGGGGGGGCCGGAGACCCAGTACTTC. The chain combines TRBV10-3 with TRBJ2-5; D may match TRBD1 or TRBD2 (6 bases each). Trimming left V 2 bases short and J 5 bases short, with 9 bases between. The length of the CDR3 is 13 residues. In germline, CDR1 is ENHRY, CDR2 SYGVKD.

The sample holds many counts of this clonotype. This chain joins TRBV12-3 or TRBV12-4 and TRBJ2-3; TRBD1 matches 8 bases. This CDR3 comprises 15 residues. With V trimmed by 1 base and J by 4 bases, 4 bases remained unmatched. The CDR3 is CASSLGGQGPDTQYF. In DNA form, the CDR3 reads TGTGCCAGCAGTTTAGGAGGACAGGGACCAGATACGCAGTATTTT.

The V and J genes are TRBV5-1 and TRBJ2-1; TRBD1 matches at 8 bases. CDR1 SGHRS and CDR2 YFSETQ come from the germline V gene. Trimming took 0 bases from V and 1 from J; bases not matched to a gene: 3. The CDR3 is made up of 16 amino acids. The CDR3 DNA sequence: TGCGCCAGCAGCTTGGCAGGGGGCATTTCCTACAATGAGCAGTTCTTC. Its protein product is CASSLAGGISYNEQFF.